This T cell receptor (beta chain) appears in the sequencing data of a study of naive and memory T cell subsets. General study results and limits: Gini index rose across naive, CM, EM and EMRA in CD4 and CD8. Possibly reflecting memory cells re-expressing CD45RA, a few larger clonotypes occurred in naive repertoires, especially CD8.

Germline V gene lookup returns CDR1 MNHEY and CDR2 SVGEGT. V shed 6 bases and J 6 bases; nucleotides not matched to a gene: 5. CDR3 length: 12 amino acids. A remark on this clonotype: Its antigen remains unknown.

The beta constant-region primer was an equimolar mix of two oligonucleotides covering TRBC1 and TRBC2. The ligated cDNA underwent four PCR rounds using SP2 and nested alpha and beta constant-region primers. TCRdb recomputed calls from the UMI-ligation and nested PCR reads with MiXCR, one row per CDR3 protein. The table has over 110,000 distinct CDR3 sequences, about 20% seen once. This sequence was found in a human donor in good health. The sample taken for sequencing was naive CD8+ T cells from blood. The chain couples TRBV6-2 or TRBV6-3 to TRBJ2-7, with 7 bases aligning to TRBD1. This chain's CDR3 is CASSPQGSEQYF. The CDR3, as DNA: TGTGCCAGCAGCCCACAGGGGAGCGAGCAGTACTTC.